This is a list of T cell receptor beta chains from one sample in a study of beta chain features in type 1 diabetes. Here immunoSEQ multiplex PCR was the method, and the copy in TCRdb shows in-frame clones only, minus some. Altogether roughly 400,000 clones are present, approximately 16% being singletons, with the ten largest covering under 0.02%. The sequencing input was naive CD4+ T cells from blood. All receptors come from a woman under 30 in good health. Each CDR3 is given with its conserved first and last residue. D genes are given only for firm matches. Clone size appears in some rows only: once, few, many, or a class for an expanded clone.

V	D	J	size	CDR3	DNA
TRBV15	.	TRBJ1-4	.	CATSTENRGEKLFF	TGTGCCACCAGCACCGAAAACCGGGGAGAAAAACTGTTTTTT
TRBV13	.	TRBJ2-7	few	CASSRSGAEQYF	TGTGCCAGCAGCCGTTCCGGTGCCGAGCAGTACTTC
TRBV29-1	.	TRBJ2-2	.	CSVVGRENTGELFF	TGCAGCGTTGTGGGCAGGGAGAACACCGGGGAGCTGTTTTTT
TRBV6-5	TRBD2	TRBJ2-3	.	CASSLAGGTDTQYF	TGTGCCAGTTCTTTAGCGGGGGGGACAGATACGCAGTATTTT
TRBV5-1	TRBD1	TRBJ1-4	few	CASSLGTGSTNEKLFF	TGCGCCAGCAGCTTGGGGACAGGGTCAACTAATGAAAAACTGTTTTTT
TRBV5-1	TRBD2	TRBJ2-5	.	CASSPSGKLGETQYF	TGCGCCAGCTCCCCTAGCGGGAAGTTGGGAGAGACCCAGTACTTC
TRBV4-1	TRBD1	TRBJ2-1	few	CASSPQGAIKNEQFF	TGCGCCAGCAGCCCACAGGGGGCTATAAAGAATGAGCAGTTCTTC
TRBV30	.	TRBJ2-6	.	CAWSVWGAGANVLTF	TGTGCCTGGAGTGTTTGGGGCGCTGGGGCCAACGTCCTGACTTTC
TRBV28	TRBD2	TRBJ2-5	few	CASTRTSGRWETQYF	TGTGCCAGCACCCGGACTAGCGGGAGGTGGGAGACCCAGTACTTC
TRBV6-5	.	TRBJ2-5	few	CASTQRTVGETQYF	TGTGCCAGCACCCAGCGTACTGTCGGAGAGACCCAGTACTTC
TRBV7-9	.	TRBJ1-1	few	CASSSQTGNTEAFF	TGTGCCAGCAGCTCGCAGACTGGGAACACTGAAGCTTTCTTT
TRBV7-9	TRBD1	TRBJ2-7	few	CASSQIRDRGRREQYF	TGTGCCAGCAGCCAAATCCGGGACAGGGGACGACGAGAGCAGTACTTC
TRBV9	TRBD2	TRBJ2-3	.	CASSVFSGASTDTQYF	TGTGCCAGCAGCGTATTTAGCGGGGCTAGCACAGATACGCAGTATTTT
TRBV4-2	.	TRBJ1-3	.	CASSRQPEISGNTIYF	TGTGCCAGCAGCCGGCAACCTGAAATCTCTGGAAACACCATATATTTT
TRBV6-5	TRBD1	TRBJ2-2	few	CASRRGQANTGELFF	TGTGCCAGCAGACGGGGACAGGCGAACACCGGGGAGCTGTTTTTT
TRBV5-1	.	TRBJ2-7	.	CASSQSSGRTYEQYF	TGCGCCAGCAGCCAAAGTTCAGGGAGGACCTACGAGCAGTACTTC
TRBV11-1	TRBD1	TRBJ1-1	few	CASSPRTGGTEAFF	TGTGCCAGCAGCCCCCGGACAGGGGGTACTGAAGCTTTCTTT
TRBV5-6	TRBD1	TRBJ2-7	.	CASSLHLGQGEQYF	TGTGCCAGCAGTCTTCACCTGGGACAGGGAGAGCAGTACTTC
TRBV18	TRBD1	TRBJ2-1	few	CASSPPNRGREQFF	TGTGCCAGCTCACCACCAAACAGGGGTCGCGAGCAGTTCTTC
TRBV5-1	.	TRBJ2-1	.	CASSLEGGPYNEQFF	TGCGCCAGCAGCTTGGAAGGCGGCCCCTACAATGAGCAGTTCTTC